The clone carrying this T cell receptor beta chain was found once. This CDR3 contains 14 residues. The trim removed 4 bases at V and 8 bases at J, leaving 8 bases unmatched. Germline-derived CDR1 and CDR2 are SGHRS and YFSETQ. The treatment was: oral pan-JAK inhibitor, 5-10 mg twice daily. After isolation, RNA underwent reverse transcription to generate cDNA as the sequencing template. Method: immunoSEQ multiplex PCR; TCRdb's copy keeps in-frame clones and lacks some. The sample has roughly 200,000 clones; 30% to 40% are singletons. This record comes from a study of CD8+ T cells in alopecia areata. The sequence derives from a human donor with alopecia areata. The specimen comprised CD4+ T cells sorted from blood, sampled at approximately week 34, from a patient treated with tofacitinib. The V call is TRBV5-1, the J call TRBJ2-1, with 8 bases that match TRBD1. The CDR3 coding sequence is TGCGCCAGCAGCCAGGACAGGGAAAAGGATGAGCAGTTCTTC. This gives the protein CASSQDREKDEQFF.